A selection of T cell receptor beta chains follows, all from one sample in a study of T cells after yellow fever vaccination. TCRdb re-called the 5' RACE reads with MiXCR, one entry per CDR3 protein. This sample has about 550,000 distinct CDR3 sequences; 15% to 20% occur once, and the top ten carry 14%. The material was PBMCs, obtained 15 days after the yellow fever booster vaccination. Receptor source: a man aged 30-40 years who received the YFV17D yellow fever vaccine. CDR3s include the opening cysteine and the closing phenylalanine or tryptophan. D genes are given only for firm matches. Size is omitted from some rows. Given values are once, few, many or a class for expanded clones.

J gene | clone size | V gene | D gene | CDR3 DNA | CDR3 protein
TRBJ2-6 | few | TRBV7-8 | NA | TGTGCCAGCAGCTACGGGGCTCCTGGGGCCAACGTCCTGACTTTC | CASSYGAPGANVLTF
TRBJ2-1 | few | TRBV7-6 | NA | TGTGCCAGCAGCGAGATGCCGGGAGCATGCGGTGAGCAGTTCTTC | CASSEMPGACGEQFF
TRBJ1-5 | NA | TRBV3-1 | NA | TGTGCCAGCAGCCAAGGGGACGGGGTAATTTCGCCCCAGCATTTT | CASSQGDGVISPQHF
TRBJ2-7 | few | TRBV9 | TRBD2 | TGTGCCAGCAGCCCCCAGCGAGGACTAGCCGGTGTCTACGAGCAGTACTTC | CASSPQRGLAGVYEQYF
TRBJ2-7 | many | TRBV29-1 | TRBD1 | TGCAGCGTTGATCCCGGGACAGGATCCGGGGAGCAGTACTTC | CSVDPGTGSGEQYF
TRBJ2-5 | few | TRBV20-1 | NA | TGCAGTGCTAGAACGGGTGGTGAAGAGACCCAGTACTTC | CSARTGGEETQYF
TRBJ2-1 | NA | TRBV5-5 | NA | TGTGCCAGCAGCTTAGGTTACCAGGACCAAAGTTTAGCGCATAGACTGTTCTTC | CASSLGYQDQSLAHRLFF
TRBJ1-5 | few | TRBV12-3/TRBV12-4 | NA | TGTGCCAGCAGCCCCCAGGGGATCAATCAGCCCCAGCATTTT | CASSPQGINQPQHF
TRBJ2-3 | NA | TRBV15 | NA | TGTGCCACCAGCAGAGATCAGGCTAGGGGCGACACAGATACGCAGTATTTT | CATSRDQARGDTDTQYF
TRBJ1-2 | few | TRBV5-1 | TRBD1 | TGCGCCAGCAGCTTGGTGGCGACAGGGAGGGATGGCTACACCTTC | CASSLVATGRDGYTF
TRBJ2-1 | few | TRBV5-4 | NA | TGTGCCAGCAGCCGAGGAGGGATGTACAATGAGCAGTTCTTC | CASSRGGMYNEQFF
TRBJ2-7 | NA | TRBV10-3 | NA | TGTGCCATCAGTGAGGACAGAACTGCCTACGAGCAGTACTTC | CAISEDRTAYEQYF
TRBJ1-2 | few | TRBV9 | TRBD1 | TGTGCCAGCAGCGCAGACGGGTCAAAGGGGGCTGGCTACACCTTC | CASSADGSKGAGYTF
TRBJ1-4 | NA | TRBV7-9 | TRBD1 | TGTGCCAGCAGCTTAGATGGACAGGGTGTTGAAAAACTGTTTTTT | CASSLDGQGVEKLFF
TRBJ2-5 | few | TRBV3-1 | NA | TGTGCCAGCAGCCAAGAGTCTATCGGAGAGACCCAGTACTTC | CASSQESIGETQYF
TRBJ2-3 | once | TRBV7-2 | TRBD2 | TGTGCCAGCAGCTTAGCGCTATTTCTCGGCGCTGGGGAGGGAGGAGATACGCAGTATTTT | CASSLALFLGAGEGGDTQYF
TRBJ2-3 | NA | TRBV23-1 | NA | TGCGCCAGCAGTCAAACAAGGCACACAGATACGCAGTATTTT | CASSQTRHTDTQYF
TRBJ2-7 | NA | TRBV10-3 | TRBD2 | TGTGCCATCCGGGGGGAGGAGGGAAGGATGGCCTACGAGCAGTACTTC | CAIRGEEGRMAYEQYF